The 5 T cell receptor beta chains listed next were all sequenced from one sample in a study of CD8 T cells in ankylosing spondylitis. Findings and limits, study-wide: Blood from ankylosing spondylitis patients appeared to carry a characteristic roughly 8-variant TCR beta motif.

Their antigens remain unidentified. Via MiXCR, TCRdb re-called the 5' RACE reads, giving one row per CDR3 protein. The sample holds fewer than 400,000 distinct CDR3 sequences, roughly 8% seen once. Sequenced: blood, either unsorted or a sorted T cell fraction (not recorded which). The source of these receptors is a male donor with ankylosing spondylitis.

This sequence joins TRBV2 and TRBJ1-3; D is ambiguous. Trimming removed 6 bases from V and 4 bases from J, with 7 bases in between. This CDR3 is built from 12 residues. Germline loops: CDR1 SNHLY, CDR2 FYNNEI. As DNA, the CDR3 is TGTGCCAGCAGCTTTAGAGGAAACACCATATATTTT. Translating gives CASSFRGNTIYF.

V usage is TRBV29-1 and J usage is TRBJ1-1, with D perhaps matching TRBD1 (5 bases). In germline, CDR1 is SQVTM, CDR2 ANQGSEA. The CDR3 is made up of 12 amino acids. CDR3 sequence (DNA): TGCAGTTATAAAGGGACGAACACTGAAGCTTTCTTT. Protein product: CSYKGTNTEAFF.

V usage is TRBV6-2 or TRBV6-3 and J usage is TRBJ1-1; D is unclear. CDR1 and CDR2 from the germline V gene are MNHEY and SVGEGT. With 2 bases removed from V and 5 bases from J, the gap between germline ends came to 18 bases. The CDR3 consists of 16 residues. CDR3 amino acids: CASSYDPLPMRTEAFF. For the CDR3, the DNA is TGTGCCAGCAGTTACGACCCCCTACCGATGAGGACTGAAGCTTTCTTT.

CDR3 DNA: TGTGCCAGCAGCTTTGGAGGTACTGGCGGGGAGCTGTTTTTT. Protein: CASSFGGTGGELFF. The chain is built from TRBV7-9 and TRBJ2-2; D is possibly TRBD2 (5 bases). Germline CDR1 SEHNR, CDR2 FQNEAQ (reference sequence). Deletions cut 3 bases from V and 7 bases from J, with 12 bases between. This CDR3 has 14 residues.

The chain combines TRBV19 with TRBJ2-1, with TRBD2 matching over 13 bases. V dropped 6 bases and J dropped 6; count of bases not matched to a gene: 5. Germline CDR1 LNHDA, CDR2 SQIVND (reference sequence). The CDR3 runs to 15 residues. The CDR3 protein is CASSTGTSGINEQFF. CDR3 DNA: TGTGCCAGTAGCACCGGGACTAGCGGGATCAATGAGCAGTTCTTC.